The 10 T cell receptor beta chains below were found in one sample sequenced in a study of shared clonotypes between healthy human individuals. The data were produced by immunoSEQ multiplex PCR, yet TCRdb's version contains in-frame clones alone and is incomplete. The sample consists of fewer than 2.5 million clones, approximately 93% of them appearing once. Material for sequencing was naive CD4+ T cells from PBMCs. Subset reported: CD45RA+ positively selected. These receptors were taken from a man aged 18 to 30 in good health. Some clones in this sample may be carry-over from other donors' samples.

The V gene is TRBV5-6, the J gene TRBJ2-6; D unresolved. Deletions cut 4 bases from V and 4 bases from J, with 15 bases between. Germline V gives CDR1 SGHDT, CDR2 YYEEEE. The CDR3 length is 16 residues. This CDR3 reads CASSPPDVVGANVLTF. In DNA form, the CDR3 reads TGTGCCAGCAGCCCCCCGGACGTAGTGGGGGCCAACGTCCTGACTTTC.

The chain joins TRBV11-2 to TRBJ2-2, with a possible D match to TRBD1 (6 bases). The germline gives CDR1 SGHAT, CDR2 FQNNGV. Trimming cost V 3 bases and J 4 bases, with 15 bases left between them. The length of the CDR3 is 16 residues. CDR3 sequence reads: CASSFNRQAGTGELFF. CDR3 DNA: TGTGCCAGCAGCTTTAACAGACAGGCGGGCACCGGGGAGCTGTTTTTT.

This clone has just one count. The J gene is TRBJ1-1, the V gene TRBV9, with D unclear. V was trimmed by 3 bases and J by 1 base, leaving 16 bases between them. The germline CDR1 and CDR2 sequences are SGDLS and YYNGEE. The CDR3 length is 16 residues. The CDR3 nucleotides are TGTGCCAGCAGCGCCCTTTCAGGACGGCCGAACACTGAAGCTTTCTTT. This gives the protein CASSALSGRPNTEAFF.

The rearrangement uses TRBV7-9 and TRBJ1-2; D ambiguous. This CDR3 has 12 amino acids. Germline CDR1 and CDR2: SEHNR and FQNEAQ (reference sequence). The V end was cut by 5 bases, the J end by 4 bases, with 8 bases between. CDR3 sequence: CASSPGVYGYTF. The DNA for the CDR3 is TGTGCCAGCAGCCCAGGAGTCTATGGCTACACCTTC.

The genes are TRBV6-1 and TRBJ1-1, with TRBD1 as a possible D gene (6 bases). Germline values: CDR1 MNHNS, CDR2 SASEGT. The CDR3 covers 14 residues. Trimming stripped 4 bases from V and 3 bases from J, with 12 bases between. CDR3 in amino acids: CASSAQGRDTEAFF. The CDR3 DNA is TGTGCCAGCAGTGCCCAGGGGCGGGACACTGAAGCTTTCTTT.

This chain connects TRBV5-5 to TRBJ2-3; D perhaps matches TRBD2 (5 bases). The V gene's germline CDR1 is SGHKS and CDR2 YYEKEE (reference sequence). The CDR3 runs 15 residues. V was clipped by 0 bases and J by 2 bases, with 10 bases between them. The CDR3 sequence is CASSLAGGPTDTQYF. CDR3 in DNA: TGTGCCAGCAGCTTGGCCGGCGGGCCCACAGATACGCAGTATTTT.

This chain's CDR3 is CAWTGLAGLGYEQYF. The CDR3 region has the DNA TGTGCCTGGACGGGACTAGCGGGACTCGGATACGAGCAGTACTTC. The V gene is TRBV30, the J gene TRBJ2-7; 13 bases are a match to TRBD2. The V and J ends lost 4 bases and 4 bases, in that order; junction bases with no gene match: 7. Looked up from germline, CDR1 is GTSNPN and CDR2 is SVGIG (reference sequence). This CDR3 comprises 15 residues.

The chain couples TRBV7-8 to TRBJ1-5, with D possibly matching TRBD1 (5 bases). V dropped 2 bases and J dropped 7 bases, with 15 bases sitting between them. Germline CDR1 is SGHVS and CDR2 is FQNEAQ. This CDR3 region has 15 residues. The chain's CDR3 is CASSLSEGTGQPQHF. As DNA, the CDR3 is TGTGCCAGCAGCTTATCTGAAGGGACGGGGCAGCCCCAGCATTTT.

Concerning this clone: Other DNA sequences of this sample code for an identical CDR3. This chain uses TRBV18 with TRBJ2-5; TRBD1 aligns across 9 bases. V lost 2 bases and J lost 4; bases outside the gene matches: 2. This CDR3 is 14 amino acids long. Germline CDR1 and CDR2: KGHSH and LQKENI. CDR3: CASSPGTGRETQYF. The CDR3 DNA reads as TGTGCCAGCTCACCAGGGACAGGGAGAGAGACCCAGTACTTC.

This chain joins TRBV7-3 and TRBJ1-1; a weak D match, TRBD1 (5 bases). V lost 1 base, J lost 3 bases, and 21 bases lay in between. Germline V gene data show CDR1 as SGHTA and CDR2 as FQGTGA. There are 18 residues in the CDR3. The CDR3 DNA reads as TGTGCCAGCAGCTTAAAGCCTCTTGGGCAGGGCCCATACACTGAAGCTTTCTTT. Protein: CASSLKPLGQGPYTEAFF.